The clone carrying this T cell receptor (beta chain) was counted a few times. Its matching antigen is unknown. These data are taken from a study of T-cell memory formation after mild COVID-19. Study-wide findings and caveats: The study found contracting CD4+ clones mainly in CM and EM and contracting CD8+ clones in EMRA.

TCRdb reprocessed the 5' RACE reads via MiXCR and lists one record per CDR3 protein. Found here are approximately 390,000 distinct CDR3 sequences, 16% of them singletons; the top ten hold 20% to 25%. There are 15 residues in the CDR3. CDR1 is SGHDT and CDR2 is YYEEEE in the germline V gene. V was trimmed by 0 bases and J by 1 base, leaving 8 bases between them. This chain connects TRBV5-6 to TRBJ1-5; D is ambiguous. The specimen sequenced was PBMCs or a T cell subset sorted from them (not recorded which). This receptor was taken from a man aged 18 to 35 who had mild COVID-19 (a few samples of this study predate the infection). Cell type and time point are not known. CDR3 sequence (DNA): TGTGCCAGCAGCTTGGGCAGAAGGAGCAATCAGCCCCAGCATTTT. Translation gives CASSLGRRSNQPQHF.